This paragraph covers one T cell receptor beta chain sequence. This entry belongs to a study of blood T cells in healthy people across ages. V lost 7 bases to trimming and J lost 4 bases; unmatched junction nucleotides: 10. The V gene's germline CDR1 is SQVTM and CDR2 ANQGSEA. This CDR3 comprises 15 residues. It was with a sample-barcoded 5' primer and a J-beta primer mix that a second PCR of roughly 7 to 12 cycles was run. TCRdb used MiXCR to reprocess the 5' RACE reads, holding one entry per CDR3 protein. The sample lists about 1 million distinct CDR3 sequences; 35% to 55% were seen once. This rearrangement joins TRBV29-1 to TRBJ2-1, with 10 bases lining up with TRBD2. The source is a woman aged 60-75 years in good health. Input material: blood. This chain's CDR3 is CSGGLLSGRYNEQFF. CDR3 sequence (DNA): TGCAGCGGAGGTTTACTTAGCGGGAGGTACAATGAGCAGTTCTTC.